The table lists the clone carrying this TCR beta chain with many counts. The template was RNA from unsorted bulk tissue. More than 3 cm separated this lung sample from the edge of the tumor. A modified ARM-PCR protocol with three rounds of nested PCR amplified TCRbeta. Each CDR3 protein is one row after TCRdb ran MiXCR on the multiplex PCR reads. The data contain 80,000 to 130,000 distinct CDR3 sequences, 65% of them singletons. Between the trimmed V and J ends, which lost 3 bases and 4 bases, there was a span of 14 bases. Germline values: CDR1 SGHRS, CDR2 YFSETQ. The CDR3 runs to 15 residues. The entry originates in a study of tumor and adjacent non-tumor tissue in lung cancer.

Sequencing input: distant non-tumor lung tissue. V and J are TRBV5-1 and TRBJ2-1, with a possible D match to TRBD1 (6 bases). The TCR was taken from a man aged 30 to 45 with non-small cell lung cancer. The CDR3 loop is CASSSRGKGYNEQFF. CDR3 nucleotide sequence: TGCGCCAGCAGCTCCAGGGGCAAAGGTTACAATGAGCAGTTCTTC. Supplemented by reference TRBV5-1 and TRBJ2-1, the full variable domain reads KAGVTQTPRYLIKTRGQQVTLSCSPISGHRSVSWYQQTPGQGLQFLFEYFSETQRNKGNFPGRFSGRQFSNSRSEMNVSTLELGDSALYLCASSSRGKGYNEQFFGPGTRLTVL.